This TCR beta chain was obtained from a study of T cell responses to AZD1222 COVID-19 vaccine. Study conclusions and caveats: Repertoires were obtained solely post-peak T cell response. Close to half of spike-specific TCRs reportedly recognize unmutated variant regions. Clonal diversity was possibly underestimated, and white British individuals and females predominated among donors.

V shed 10 bases and J shed 0 bases, with 10 bases lying between them. Germline V gives CDR1 LNHDA, CDR2 SQIVND (reference sequence). CDR3 length: 14 amino acids. Points on this clone: Its cognate antigen is unknown.

Sequencing was performed with immunoSEQ multiplex PCR; in TCRdb, only in-frame clones are kept and a portion is missing. The sample includes about 97,000 clones, 75% to 90% of them seen just once. V is TRBV19 and J is TRBJ2-6; perhaps TRBD1 as D (5 bases). The source is an adult in good health. The source was peripheral blood, collected on day 0 of AZD1222 vaccination. In nucleotides, the CDR3 is TGTGCCACCAACACAGGCTCTGGGGCCAACGTCCTGACTTTC. It yields the protein CATNTGSGANVLTF.